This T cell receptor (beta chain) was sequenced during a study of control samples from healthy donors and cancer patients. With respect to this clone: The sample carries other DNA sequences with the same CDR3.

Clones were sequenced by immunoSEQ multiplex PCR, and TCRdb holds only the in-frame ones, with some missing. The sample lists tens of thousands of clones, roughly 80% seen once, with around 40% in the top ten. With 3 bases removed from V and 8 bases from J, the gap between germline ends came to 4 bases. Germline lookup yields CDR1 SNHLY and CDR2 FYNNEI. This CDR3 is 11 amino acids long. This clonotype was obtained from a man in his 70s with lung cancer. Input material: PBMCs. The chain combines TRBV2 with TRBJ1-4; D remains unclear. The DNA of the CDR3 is TGTGCCAGCAGTGACTTCGAAAAACTGTTTTTT. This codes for CASSDFEKLFF.